This section outlines one T cell receptor beta chain sequence together with its context. Method: immunoSEQ multiplex PCR; TCRdb's copy keeps in-frame clones and lacks some. The repertoire holds roughly 340,000 clones, around 90% seen once, with 3% in the top ten. The source of the sample is a study of blood T cell repertoires in COVID-19. This CDR3 region has 13 residues. V was cut by 5 bases and J by 3 bases, with 10 bases left in between. Germline-derived CDR1 and CDR2 are LGHNA and YSLEER. In Seattle, patients joined the study during active infection and were tracked longitudinally. The sequenced sample was peripheral blood. The receptor was isolated from a woman in her 30s with COVID-19, enrolled during active disease. This chain joins TRBV4-3 and TRBJ1-1; D is perhaps TRBD1 (5 bases). The CDR3 protein is CASSGTRDTEAFF. In nucleotides, the CDR3 is TGCGCCAGCAGCGGAACCAGGGACACTGAAGCTTTCTTT.